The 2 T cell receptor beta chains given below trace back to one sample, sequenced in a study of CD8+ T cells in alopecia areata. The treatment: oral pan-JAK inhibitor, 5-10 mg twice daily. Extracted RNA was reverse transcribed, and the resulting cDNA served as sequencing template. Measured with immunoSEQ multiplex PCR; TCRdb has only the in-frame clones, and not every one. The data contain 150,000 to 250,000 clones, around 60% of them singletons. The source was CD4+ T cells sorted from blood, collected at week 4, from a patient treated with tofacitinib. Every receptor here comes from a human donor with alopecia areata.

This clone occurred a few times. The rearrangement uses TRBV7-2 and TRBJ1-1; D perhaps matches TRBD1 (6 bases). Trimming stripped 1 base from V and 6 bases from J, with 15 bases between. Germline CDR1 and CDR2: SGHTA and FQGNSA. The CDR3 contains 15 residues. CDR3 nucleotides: TGTGCCAGCAGCTTAGTCAACAGGGCCGGACCTGAAGCTTTCTTT. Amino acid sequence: CASSLVNRAGPEAFF.

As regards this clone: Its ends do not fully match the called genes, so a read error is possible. For the CDR3, the DNA is TGTGCCAGCAGCTCGACTACAGGGGTGGCCGGGGAGCTGTTTTTC. It codes for CASSSTTGVAGELFF. V usage is TRBV7-9 and J usage is TRBJ2-2; 7 nucleotides line up with TRBD1. The CDR3 is made up of 15 amino acids. Germline V gives CDR1 SEHNR, CDR2 FQNEAQ (reference sequence).